One and the same sample provided the 20 T cell receptor beta chains below, sequenced in a study of cytotoxic CD8 clonotypes in ibrutinib-treated CLL. Sequencing was performed with immunoSEQ multiplex PCR; in TCRdb, only in-frame clones are kept and a portion is missing. The data show about 72,000 clones, with roughly 72% seen just once and around 5.7% held by the top ten. The specimen was PBMCs, collected after 12 months of ibrutinib treatment. All receptors derive from a human donor with chronic lymphocytic leukemia.

V and J are TRBV5-8 and TRBJ2-7, with D perhaps TRBD1 (6 bases). The germline CDR1 and CDR2 sequences are SGHTS and YDEGEE. The CDR3 spans 13 residues. V lost 4 bases to trimming and J lost 5 bases, with 13 bases between them. In DNA form, the CDR3 reads TGTGCCAGCAGCCAGGGGCGGGCGGACGAGCAGTACTTC. It translates to CASSQGRADEQYF.

The V and J genes are TRBV28 and TRBJ2-7; D may be TRBD2 (5 bases). The CDR3 has 16 amino acids. CDR1 and CDR2 from the germline V gene are MDHEN and SYDVKM. The V and J ends lost 6 bases and 0 bases respectively, with 18 bases between them. CDR3: CASRPRRTRSSYEQYF. DNA of the CDR3: TGTGCCAGCAGACCGAGACGGACTCGTAGCTCCTACGAGCAGTACTTC.

The V gene is TRBV7-8, the J gene TRBJ2-7; TRBD2 matches at 9 bases. V lost 2 bases to trimming and J lost 6 bases; unmatched junction nucleotides: 11. The germline V gene has CDR1 SGHVS and CDR2 FQNEAQ. The CDR3 sequence is 16 residues long. The CDR3 is CASSLYWAGGPGEQYF. CDR3 DNA sequence: TGTGCCAGCAGCTTATACTGGGCGGGGGGGCCAGGCGAGCAGTACTTC.

V and J are TRBV29-1 and TRBJ1-3; D is undetermined. V gave up 4 bases and J gave up 4 bases, with 11 bases separating them. Germline CDR1 is SQVTM and CDR2 is ANQGSEA. The CDR3 sequence is 13 residues long. In DNA, the CDR3 is TGCAGCGTTGGGCAGGCTAACGGAAACACCATATATTTT. As protein: CSVGQANGNTIYF.

This chain uses TRBV7-2 with TRBJ2-7; TRBD2 aligns across 9 bases. V was clipped by 5 bases and J by 4 bases; unmatched bases: 6. CDR3 length equals 14 residues. The germline CDR1 and CDR2 sequences are SGHTA and FQGNSA. The CDR3 here is CASSELAGVYEQYF. As DNA, the CDR3 is TGTGCCAGCAGCGAATTAGCGGGGGTTTACGAGCAGTACTTC.

In nucleotides, the CDR3 is TGTGCCAGCAGCTTAAGGGCTAACTCTGGGGCCAACGTCCTGACTTTC. Translation: CASSLRANSGANVLTF. V gene TRBV11-2 combines with J gene TRBJ2-6; D is uncertain. The CDR3 totals 16 residues. The ends were cut back, 2 bases at V and 0 bases at J, with 8 bases in the middle. CDR1 is SGHAT and CDR2 is FQNNGV in the germline V gene.

The chain links TRBV10-3 to TRBJ1-2; D might be TRBD1 (5 bases). This CDR3 has 14 residues. Trimming pared 0 bases from V and 5 bases from J, leaving 10 bases between. In germline, CDR1 is ENHRY, CDR2 SYGVKD. The DNA of the CDR3 is TGTGCCATCAGTGAGTCCGTAGGGGAGTATGGCTACACCTTC. It yields the protein CAISESVGEYGYTF.

The CDR3 protein is CASSPGKGTDTQYF. The CDR3 region has the DNA TGTGCCAGCAGCCCTGGGAAGGGGACAGATACGCAGTATTTT. The chain has TRBV5-4 and TRBJ2-3; TRBD1 might be the D (5 bases). The CDR3 length is 14 residues. Germline assignment: CDR1 SGHNT and CDR2 YYREEE (reference sequence). Trimming pared 4 bases from V and 3 bases from J, leaving 12 bases between. Full variable domain (outside the CDR3, taken from reference TRBV5-4 and TRBJ2-3): ETGVTQSPTHLIKTRGQQVTLRCSSQSGHNTVSWYQQALGQGPQFIFQYYREEENGRGNFPPRFSGLQFPNYSSELNVNALELDDSALYLCASSPGKGTDTQYFGPGTRLTVL.

This clone was detected only once. The CDR3 reads CSVAGWGILRINNEQFF. CDR3 DNA sequence: TGCAGCGTTGCGGGATGGGGTATTTTGAGGATTAACAATGAGCAGTTCTTC. V and J are TRBV29-1 and TRBJ2-1; D perhaps matches TRBD2 (5 bases). The CDR3 has 17 amino acids. The V end lost 4 bases, the J end lost 5 bases, and 24 bases lay between the germline ends. Germline CDR1 is SQVTM and CDR2 is ANQGSEA.

This chain connects TRBV5-6 to TRBJ2-2; D unresolved. The ends were cut back, 0 bases at V and 4 bases at J, with 10 bases in the middle. CDR1 is SGHDT, CDR2 YYEEEE, per germline. The CDR3 has 15 residues. Here the CDR3 DNA reads TGTGCCAGCAGCTTGGGTATGGCAGGCACCGGGGAGCTGTTTTTT. The encoded protein is CASSLGMAGTGELFF. Drawing the rest from reference TRBV5-6 and TRBJ2-2, the complete variable domain is DAGVTQSPTHLIKTRGQQVTLRCSPKSGHDTVSWYQQALGQGPQFIFQYYEEEERQRGNFPDRFSGHQFPNYSSELNVNALLLGDSALYLCASSLGMAGTGELFFGEGSRLTVL.

This clone was counted once. The genes are TRBV5-1 and TRBJ1-2, with D perhaps matching TRBD1 (6 bases). The germline gives CDR1 SGHRS, CDR2 YFSETQ. The CDR3 is 16 amino acids. V lost 5 bases and J 7 bases, leaving 24 bases between the germline ends. CDR3 DNA: TGCGCCAGCAGGATCGGGGACACACTCTCCGGGCTTGGCTACACCTTC. Translation gives CASRIGDTLSGLGYTF. The entire variable domain, with the rest obtained from reference TRBV5-1 and TRBJ1-2, is as follows: KAGVTQTPRYLIKTRGQQVTLSCSPISGHRSVSWYQQTPGQGLQFLFEYFSETQRNKGNFPGRFSGRQFSNSRSEMNVSTLELGDSALYLCASRIGDTLSGLGYTFGSGTRLTVV.

This clone was seen a handful of times. V is TRBV5-5 and J is TRBJ1-6; 8 positions agree with TRBD1. CDR1 SGHKS and CDR2 YYEKEE come from the germline V gene (reference sequence). J lost 10 bases, V lost 0 bases, and 3 bases had no gene match. There are 14 residues in the CDR3. As DNA, the CDR3 is TGTGCCAGCAGCTTGGGGACAGGGCTCTCACCCCTCCACTTT. This sequence encodes CASSLGTGLSPLHF.

V gene TRBV18 combines with J gene TRBJ2-3; no definite D call. Germline assignment: CDR1 KGHSH and CDR2 LQKENI. This CDR3 contains 12 residues. V gave up 0 bases and J gave up 9 bases, with 7 bases separating them. CDR3 bases: TGTGCCAGCTCACCACCGACTTCAACGCAGTATTTT. Translating gives CASSPPTSTQYF.

This chain connects TRBV6-6 to TRBJ1-1, with 8 bases fitting TRBD1. The junction had 7 bases not matched to a gene; V was cut back by 2 bases and J by 11 bases. In germline, CDR1 is MNHNY, CDR2 SVGAGI (reference sequence). The CDR3 totals 13 residues. The CDR3 sequence is CASSYPTGDRAFF. The DNA of the CDR3 is TGTGCCAGCAGTTACCCGACAGGGGATCGGGCTTTCTTT.

The chain couples TRBV7-9 to TRBJ2-3, with D hard to call. The germline V gene encodes CDR1 SEHNR and CDR2 FQNEAQ (reference sequence). Deletions cut 1 base from V and 0 bases from J, with 8 bases between. CDR3 length: 15 residues. CDR3 nucleotide sequence: TGTGCCAGCAGCTTAGGGACCCCGAGCACAGATACGCAGTATTTT. Translated: CASSLGTPSTDTQYF.

The chain carries TRBV6-1 and TRBJ2-7; weak D call: TRBD2 (6 bases). The CDR3 runs 15 residues. Germline V lookup: CDR1 MNHNS, CDR2 SASEGT. Trimming shortened V by 5 bases and J by 6 bases, and 20 bases separated the two germline ends. CDR3 sequence reads: CASSPNGAGGLEQYF. In DNA, the CDR3 is TGTGCCAGCAGTCCCAACGGGGCTGGGGGACTCGAGCAGTACTTC.

This rearrangement joins TRBV7-9 to TRBJ1-2; the D gene is possibly TRBD1 (5 bases). The CDR3 loop spans 13 amino acids. Germline CDR1 is SEHNR and CDR2 is FQNEAQ (reference sequence). V lost 5 bases and J lost 2, with 9 bases in between. The CDR3 reads CASSRGGNYGYTF. The CDR3 DNA is TGTGCCAGCAGCCGTGGGGGGAACTATGGCTACACCTTC.

The V and J genes are TRBV9 and TRBJ2-3, with a weak D call TRBD2 (6 bases). The CDR3 runs to 17 residues. Per the germline V gene, CDR1 is SGDLS and CDR2 is YYNGEE. V gave up 4 bases and J gave up 2 bases, with 20 bases separating them. CDR3 sequence (DNA): TGTGCCAGCAGCTCCACCCCGTCCCGGGGGATCACAGATACGCAGTATTTT. Encoded protein: CASSSTPSRGITDTQYF.

The DNA of the CDR3 is TGTGCCATCAGTCCGACAGGCTTCGGCGAGCAGTACTTC. Amino acid sequence: CAISPTGFGEQYF. This rearrangement joins TRBV10-3 to TRBJ2-7, with a weak D call TRBD1 (6 bases). The CDR3 loop spans 13 amino acids. The V end was cut by 5 bases, the J end by 6 bases, with 14 bases between. Germline loops: CDR1 ENHRY, CDR2 SYGVKD.

The chain links TRBV6-6 to TRBJ1-1; D possibly corresponds to TRBD1 (5 bases). The length of the CDR3 is 14 residues. Trimming cost V 0 bases and J 8 bases, with 13 bases left between them. CDR1 is MNHNY, CDR2 SVGAGI, per germline (reference sequence). The CDR3 DNA sequence: TGTGCCAGCAGTTACTCGATCGCGCGGACAGAAGCTTTCTTT. Translated, it gives CASSYSIARTEAFF.